This TCR beta chain is drawn from a study of vaccination and CD4 T cells after COVID-19 (dated by TCRdb to 2022 to 2024). General notes on the study: Every convalescent patient had a positive nasal swab PCR test for SARS-CoV-2, with mild disease in 9 or 10 patients and severe disease in one. Six males and four females were included in the convalescent cohort, with two Hispanic individuals, seven Caucasians, two Asians and one multiracial person represented. Two doses of either the Pfizer-BioNTech BNT162b2 vaccine (n=8) or the Moderna mRNA-1273 vaccine (n=2) were administered to participants. Post-COVID blood samples from convalescent patients were collected a median of roughly 100 days after diagnosis, with a range of roughly 35 to 170 days. Post-vaccine blood samples were obtained a median of about 77 days after the second vaccine dose, with a range of about 14 to 241 days. The cultures were stimulated with overlapping spike peptide pools from SARS-CoV-2 and from the common cold coronaviruses HCoV-NL63, HCoV-OC43 and HCoV-229E. Control cultures received a CEFX viral epitope pool as the positive control, an HIV-1 Nef peptide pool as the negative control, or no peptide. In around ten COVID-19 convalescent patients and a handful of infection-naive healthy vaccine recipients, the spike-specific CD4+ TCR repertoire before mRNA vaccination was compared with the repertoire after mRNA vaccination.

Broad study findings and their caveats: Among the post-vaccine SARS-CoV-2-reactive clones in convalescent patients, a median 86.3% showed up only after vaccination, which suggests vaccine-specific priming. In convalescent patients, nearly all vaccine-specific clones (304 of 307) were found to be mono-reactive for SARS-CoV-2 spike rather than cross-reactive with common cold coronaviruses. The number of convalescent patients in the study was relatively small, and the study did not examine early timepoints following natural infection. Although the median number of SARS-CoV-2-reactive clonotypes went up from around 19 after infection to 38 after vaccination, the increase was not significant.

Libraries were constructed by PCR. DNA from cultured CD4+ T cells was subjected to TCR sequencing with the Oncomine TCR Beta short-read assay at the Johns Hopkins FTIC core. Genomic DNA was extracted from the cultured CD4+ T cells with the QIAamp micro DNA kit. Oncomine TCR Beta libraries from cultured CD4+ T cells were pooled using unique dual indexes and sequenced on an Illumina iSeq 100. Processing in the source paper ran as follows. Non-productive sequences were filtered out, and CDR3s that did not start with C, did not end with F or W, or were shorter than 7 amino acids were discarded. The MANAFEST web application was used to identify antigen-specific clonotypes by comparing peptide-stimulated wells against reference wells and other culture wells. Positive clones required FDR below 0.05, an odds ratio above 5, and productive frequency above 0.1% in at least two of three replicate wells. A clonotype was classed as cross-reactive if the clonotype showed significant expansion both in SARS-CoV-2 spike wells and in at least one common cold coronavirus spike condition. Levenshtein distances (stringdist) and unrooted phylogenetic trees (ape) in R version 3.6.1 were used to assess CDR3 homology. The raw public data were reprocessed by TCRdb itself: fastp quality trimming at Q25, MiXCR clonotype calling, in-frame beta chains only. CDR3 protein sequences are deduplicated, and each keeps its most common genes and DNA. The V and J calls were not made by the authors but by TCRdb's processing. The sample has approximately 12,000 distinct CDR3 sequences on record, approximately 60% of them singletons. Clones ranked in the top ten supply 7.5% to 8.5% of the sample.

The germline V and J ends show losses of 6 bases and 4 bases respectively, and no gene match explains 5 bases of the junction. CDR3 length: 14 amino acids, cysteine to phenylalanine. Only the CDR3 region is kept as DNA, spanning 42 bases read in frame from base 1. Looking up the germline V gene yields CDR1 SGHTA and CDR2 FQGNSA. In regard to this clonotype: Its antigen remains unidentified. No much larger clone exists at a distance of one base, and base qualities are not known.

The treatment or condition tag for this specimen amounts to: roughly nine-day PBMC culture with coronavirus spike peptide pools or control peptides (ViraFEST assay). The study used the ViraFEST assay, which expanded antigen-specific T cells with peptide pools and then identified expanded clonotypes by TCR sequencing. The positive SARS-CoV-2 PCR tests of the convalescent patients were dated from March to December 2020, before the Alpha, Beta and Delta variants emerged in the United States. Each well held 2 million to 2.5 million PBMCs cultured with 9 to 10 ug/ml peptide pools in IMDM containing about 5% human AB serum and 7.5 to 10 IU/ml IL-2. On days 3 and 7, half of the culture medium was replaced with fresh IL-2-containing medium. After approximately 10 days of culture, CD4+ T cells were isolated by negative selection using the EasySep CD4+ T cell isolation kit. PBMCs were separated from whole blood using Ficoll-Paque Plus gradient centrifugation and then either used fresh or cryopreserved at -140C. Each culture condition was generally run in triplicate wells.

This clonotype originated in a human donor who had recovered from COVID-19. The sample was CD4+ T cells from blood, cultured in vitro. The rearrangement joined TRBV7-2 to TRBJ1-4, with 7 bases in between that match TRBD1. The CDR3 amino acid sequence is: CASRTGQHNEKLFF. The bases read TGTGCCAGCAGAACGGGACAGCATAATGAAAAACTGTTTTTT. The CDR3, completed at both ends by the reference TRBV7-2 and TRBJ1-4 genes, gives the full variable domain GAGVSQSPSNKVTEKGKDVELRCDPISGHTALYWYRQSLGQGLEFLIYFQGNSAPDKSGLPSDRFSAERTGGSVSTLTIQRTQQEDSAVYLCASRTGQHNEKLFFGSGTQLSVL.